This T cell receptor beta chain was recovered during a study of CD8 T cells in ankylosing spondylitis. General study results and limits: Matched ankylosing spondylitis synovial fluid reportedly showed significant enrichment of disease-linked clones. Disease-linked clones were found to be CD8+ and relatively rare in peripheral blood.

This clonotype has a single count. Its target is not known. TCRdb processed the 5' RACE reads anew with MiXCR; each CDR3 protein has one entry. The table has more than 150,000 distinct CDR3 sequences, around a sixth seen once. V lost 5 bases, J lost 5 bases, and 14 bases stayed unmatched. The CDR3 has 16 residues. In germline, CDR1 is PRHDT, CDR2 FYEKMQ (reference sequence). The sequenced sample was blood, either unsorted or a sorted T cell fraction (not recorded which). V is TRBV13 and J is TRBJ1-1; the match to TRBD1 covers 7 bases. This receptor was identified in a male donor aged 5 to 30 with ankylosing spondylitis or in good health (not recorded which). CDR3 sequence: CASSNPRRQGGTEAFF. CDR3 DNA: TGTGCCAGCAGCAACCCCAGAAGACAGGGAGGGACTGAAGCTTTCTTT.